Shown below are 20 T cell receptor beta chains from a single sample sequenced in a study of naive and memory T cell subsets. Ligated cDNA underwent four rounds of PCR with nested alpha and beta constant region primers and SP2. In TCRdb, the UMI-ligation and nested PCR reads were re-called with MiXCR into one record per CDR3 protein. The data show 25,000 to 30,000 distinct CDR3 sequences, with roughly 5.5% seen just once and around 7.4% held by the top ten. TCR cDNA received a 3' ligated oligonucleotide that carried a UMI. The sequencing input was blood. These receptors came from an adult in good health.

V is TRBV2 and J is TRBJ1-2; D unclear. Trimming shortened V by 10 bases and J by 3 bases, and 15 bases separated the two germline ends. The CDR3 loop spans 13 amino acids. Germline CDR1 SNHLY, CDR2 FYNNEI. DNA of the CDR3: TGTGCCACCCGAGGTGGGATTCACTATGGCTACACCTTC. Its translation: CATRGGIHYGYTF.

The chain has TRBV29-1 and TRBJ2-1; D ambiguous. This CDR3 spans 12 amino acids. CDR1 SQVTM and CDR2 ANQGSEA come from the germline V gene. Trimming removed 7 bases at V and 11 bases at J, with 18 bases between. CDR3 sequence (DNA): TGCAGCGCCGCTCTAGGTCCCAGGCAGCAGTTCTTC. This gives the protein CSAALGPRQQFF.

There are many counts of this clonotype. The genes are TRBV6-5 and TRBJ1-1; D is possibly TRBD1 (5 bases). V gave up 4 bases and J gave up 4 bases, with 13 bases separating them. Germline V lookup: CDR1 MNHEY, CDR2 SVGAGI. This CDR3 region has 14 residues. The DNA for the CDR3 is TGTGCCAGCAGTTCCCAGGGTATAGGCACTGAAGCTTTCTTT. Amino acid sequence: CASSSQGIGTEAFF.

Ten or more counts support this clonotype. The rearrangement joins TRBV12-3 or TRBV12-4 to TRBJ2-1; D may be TRBD1 (5 bases). Trimming removed 5 bases from V and 0 bases from J, with 11 bases in between. The length of the CDR3 is 15 residues. The CDR3 sequence: CASSLDSSSYNEQFF. In DNA form, the CDR3 reads TGTGCCAGCAGTCTTGACAGTAGCTCCTACAATGAGCAGTTCTTC.

Many counts were recorded for this clonotype. The chain combines TRBV28 with TRBJ1-5; no definite D call. This CDR3 is 13 amino acids long. The V end was cut by 1 base, the J end by 6 bases, with 7 bases between. Germline V gene data show CDR1 as MDHEN and CDR2 as SYDVKM. CDR3 DNA sequence: TGTGCCAGCAGTTTATTGCGGGGTCAGCCCCAGCATTTT. Encoded protein: CASSLLRGQPQHF.

As for this clonotype: The junction and the germline gene differ at one end; a read error may be behind it. The rearrangement uses TRBV7-2 and TRBJ1-2; 7 bases agree with TRBD1. Germline-derived CDR1 and CDR2 are SGHTA and FQGNSA. The CDR3 is 13 amino acids. The CDR3 reads CASSTGQNYGDTF. CDR3 nucleotide sequence: TGTGCCAGCAGCACGGGACAGAACTATGGCGACACCTTC. The whole variable domain, filled in from reference TRBV7-2 and TRBJ1-2, reads GAGVSQSPSNKVTEKGKDVELRCDPISGHTALYWYRQSLGQGLEFLIYFQGNSAPDKSGLPSDRFSAERTGGSVSTLTIQRTQQEDSAVYLCASSTGQNYGDTFGSGTRLTVV.

This clonotype was counted at least ten times. The chain is built from TRBV10-3 and TRBJ1-5; possible D gene TRBD1, 5 bases. Germline lookup yields CDR1 ENHRY and CDR2 SYGVKD. The V end lost 8 bases, the J end lost 5 bases, and 13 bases lay between the germline ends. The CDR3 length is 13 residues. The CDR3, as DNA: TGTGCCATCTCCCGGGACTCTGATCAGCCCCAGCATTTT. Its translation is CAISRDSDQPQHF.

The chain recombines TRBV6-2 or TRBV6-3 with TRBJ2-2; D unclear. CDR3 length: 9 residues. CDR1 and CDR2 from the germline V gene are MNHEY and SVGEGT. Trimming pared 8 bases from V and 8 bases from J, leaving 3 bases between. The CDR3 sequence is CASGGELFF. Written as DNA, the CDR3 is TGTGCCAGCGGGGGGGAGCTGTTTTTT.

This clonotype is deemed medium-sized. The chain uses TRBV27 and TRBJ2-3; 8 nucleotides agree with TRBD2. Germline-derived CDR1 and CDR2 are MNHEY and SMNVEV (reference sequence). This CDR3 has 14 amino acids. Trimming at V came to 9 bases and at J to 4 bases, leaving 9 bases not matched to a gene. CDR3 sequence: CASGSGAGADTQYF. Written as DNA, the CDR3 is TGTGCCAGTGGTAGCGGGGCGGGCGCAGATACGCAGTATTTT.

This clonotype is medium-sized in the sample. The genes are TRBV5-5 and TRBJ2-7; D is possibly TRBD2 (5 bases). Germline CDR1 SGHKS, CDR2 YYEKEE (reference sequence). Deletions cut 0 bases from V and 6 bases from J, with 16 bases between. The CDR3 contains 15 residues. The CDR3 loop is CASSLAPGKRGEQYF. The CDR3 DNA reads as TGTGCCAGCAGCTTGGCCCCCGGGAAACGAGGCGAGCAGTACTTC.

There are many counts of this clonotype. The genes are TRBV29-1 and TRBJ1-2, with 7 nucleotides matching TRBD1. Germline V gene data show CDR1 as SQVTM and CDR2 as ANQGSEA. J lost 7 bases, V lost 6 bases, and 14 bases had no gene match. The CDR3 loop spans 14 amino acids. The CDR3, as DNA: TGCAGCGTCGGCCCCCGACAGGGTACTTCTGGCTACACCTTC. It codes for CSVGPRQGTSGYTF.

This clonotype was found many times. The CDR3 DNA is TGTGCCAGCAGTTCTGACCCTGAAGCCACCTGGTCAGATACGCAGTATTTT. It yields the protein CASSSDPEATWSDTQYF. The J gene is TRBJ2-3, the V gene TRBV12-3 or TRBV12-4; D is ambiguous. Trimming took off 4 bases at V and 4 bases at J, with 21 bases between the two ends. The CDR3 totals 17 residues.

This clonotype occurred many times. The chain joins TRBV19 to TRBJ2-2; 7 nucleotides align to TRBD1. The germline CDR1 and CDR2 sequences are LNHDA and SQIVND (reference sequence). J lost 0 bases, V lost 5 bases, and 6 bases had no gene match. The CDR3 is 16 amino acids. The CDR3 DNA sequence: TGTGCCAGTAGTTTTACAGGGGTTACGAACACCGGGGAGCTGTTTTTT. Amino acid sequence: CASSFTGVTNTGELFF.

The chain has TRBV12-3 or TRBV12-4 and TRBJ2-2; perhaps D is TRBD1 or TRBD2 (6 bases each). The CDR3 spans 16 residues. The V end was cut by 6 bases, the J end by 0 bases, with 14 bases between. CDR3 coding DNA: TGTGCCAGCAGACCCCGCGGGACAACGAACACCGGGGAGCTGTTTTTT. Translating it yields CASRPRGTTNTGELFF.

This clonotype occurred many times. The chain has TRBV18 and TRBJ1-1; TRBD1 aligns across 8 bases. The CDR3 sequence is 14 residues long. CDR1 and CDR2 from the germline V gene are KGHSH and LQKENI. With 4 bases clipped from V and 4 bases from J, the junction kept 5 bases outside the gene matches. The CDR3 spells CASSLQGVGTEAFF. As DNA, the CDR3 is TGTGCCAGCTCACTACAGGGGGTCGGCACTGAAGCTTTCTTT.

Ten or more counts support this clonotype. J is TRBJ1-1 and V is TRBV11-2; perhaps TRBD1 as D (5 bases). The CDR3 consists of 15 residues. V gave up 3 bases and J gave up 1 base, with 12 bases separating them. Germline CDR1 and CDR2: SGHAT and FQNNGV. CDR3: CASSFSDTKNTEAFF. Here the CDR3 DNA reads TGTGCCAGCAGCTTTTCGGACACCAAGAACACTGAAGCTTTCTTT. Variable domain in full (rest from reference TRBV11-2 and TRBJ1-1): EAGVAQSPRYKIIEKRQSVAFWCNPISGHATLYWYQQILGQGPKLLIQFQNNGVVDDSQLPKDRFSAERLKGVDSTLKIQPAKLEDSAVYLCASSFSDTKNTEAFFGQGTRLTVV.

The table lists this clonotype with a few counts. V gene TRBV5-6 combines with J gene TRBJ2-1; 8 nucleotides match TRBD2. Germline lookup yields CDR1 SGHDT and CDR2 YYEEEE. This CDR3 spans 16 amino acids. With 3 bases clipped from V and 2 bases from J, the junction kept 7 bases outside the gene matches. The CDR3 DNA follows: TGTGCCAGCAGCTACCGTAGCGGGGTAACCTACAATGAGCAGTTCTTC. This translates into CASSYRSGVTYNEQFF.

This clonotype was observed at least ten times. The V and J genes are TRBV18 and TRBJ2-1, with 14 bases identical to TRBD2. The germline CDR1 and CDR2 sequences are KGHSH and LQKENI. The CDR3 runs 17 residues. The V and J ends lost 0 bases and 6 bases, in that order; junction bases with no gene match: 4. CDR3 residues: CASSPPIGTSGSNEQFF. The CDR3 region has the DNA TGTGCCAGCTCACCACCGATCGGGACTAGCGGGAGCAATGAGCAGTTCTTC.

This clonotype came up many times. CDR3 nucleotide sequence: TGTGCCAGCAGCCAGAATGGGGGCCGATATTCACCCCTCCACTTT. Translated: CASSQNGGRYSPLHF. The rearrangement uses TRBV7-3 and TRBJ1-6, with D possibly matching TRBD1 (6 bases). This CDR3 contains 15 residues. In germline, CDR1 is SGHTA, CDR2 FQGTGA. V was cut by 5 bases and J by 8 bases, with 16 bases left in between.

This clonotype was counted ten times or more. This rearrangement joins TRBV6-6 to TRBJ2-7, with 8 bases aligning to TRBD2. Trimming at V came to 1 base and at J to 5 bases, leaving 4 bases not matched to a gene. The V gene's germline CDR1 is MNHNY and CDR2 SVGAGI (reference sequence). The CDR3 loop spans 14 amino acids. The CDR3 DNA is TGTGCCAGCAGTTACTATCGAGCGGGAGACGAGCAGTACTTC. This gives the protein CASSYYRAGDEQYF.